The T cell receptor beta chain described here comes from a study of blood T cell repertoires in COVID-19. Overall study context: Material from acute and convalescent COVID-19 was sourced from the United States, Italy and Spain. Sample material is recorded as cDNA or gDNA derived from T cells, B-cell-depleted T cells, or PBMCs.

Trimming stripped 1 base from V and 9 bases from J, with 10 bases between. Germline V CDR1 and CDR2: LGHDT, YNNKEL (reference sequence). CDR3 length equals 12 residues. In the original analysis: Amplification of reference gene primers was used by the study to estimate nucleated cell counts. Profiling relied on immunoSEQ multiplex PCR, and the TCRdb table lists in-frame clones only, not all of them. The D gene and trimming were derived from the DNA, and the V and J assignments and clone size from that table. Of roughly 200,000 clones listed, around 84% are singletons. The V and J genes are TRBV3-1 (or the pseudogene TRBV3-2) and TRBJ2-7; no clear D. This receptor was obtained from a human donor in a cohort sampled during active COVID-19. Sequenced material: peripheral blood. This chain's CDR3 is CASSQVGELQYV. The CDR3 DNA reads TGTGCCAGCAGCCAAGTCGGAGAACTGCAGTACGTC.